The sequence of this T cell receptor (beta chain) was determined in a study of T cell repertoires in cytomegalovirus infection. Whole-study context: Recently identified HLA-C-restricted CMV epitopes were used, and well-studied HLA-B-restricted CMV epitopes were used as well. CMV infection together with matching HLA type was indicated by public TCR beta signatures. Overall study findings and caveats: Clonotypes of TCR beta that were HLA-C-restricted and CMV-specific dominated the ex vivo response.

TCRdb passed the reads through MiXCR, listing each CDR3 protein once. The sample consists of approximately 1,000,000 distinct CDR3 sequences, around 29% of them appearing once. As for this clonotype: Its cognate antigen is unknown.

Trimming took 6 bases from V and 7 from J, leaving 16 bases between them. CDR1 and CDR2 from the germline V gene are MDHEN and SYDVKM. This CDR3 has 14 residues. This material consisted of cultured CD8+ T cells from PBMCs, taken from culture after CMV antigen stimulation. The receptor was isolated from a human donor in good health (CMV status not recorded). Some clones in this sample may be carry-over from other donors' samples. This chain connects TRBV28 to TRBJ1-5, with TRBD1 as a possible D gene (5 bases). CDR3 DNA sequence: TGTGCCAGCAGGCCGACAGCGCCTGAACAGCCCCAGCATTTT. Residues: CASRPTAPEQPQHF. The full variable domain, completed using reference TRBV28 and TRBJ1-5, is DVKVTQSSRYLVKRTGEKVFLECVQDMDHENMFWYRQDPGLGLRLIYFSYDVKMKEKGDIPEGYSVSREKKERFSLILESASTNQTSMYLCASRPTAPEQPQHFGDGTRLSIL.